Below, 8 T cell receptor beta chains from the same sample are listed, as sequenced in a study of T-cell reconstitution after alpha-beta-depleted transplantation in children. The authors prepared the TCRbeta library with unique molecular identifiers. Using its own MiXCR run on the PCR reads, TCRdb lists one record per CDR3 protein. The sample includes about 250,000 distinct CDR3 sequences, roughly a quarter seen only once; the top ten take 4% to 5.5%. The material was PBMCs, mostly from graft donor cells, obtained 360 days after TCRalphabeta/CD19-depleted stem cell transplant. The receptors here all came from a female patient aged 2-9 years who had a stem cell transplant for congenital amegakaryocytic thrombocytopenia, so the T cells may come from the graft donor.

The CDR3 DNA reads TGTGCCAGCAGCCAGGGCGGTCGAGCGTATGCCTACGAGCAGTACTTC. This translates into CASSQGGRAYAYEQYF. The rearrangement links TRBV6-1 to TRBJ2-7, with D possibly being TRBD1 (5 bases). Germline V gene lookup returns CDR1 MNHNS and CDR2 SASEGT. The CDR3 spans 16 residues. Between the trimmed V and J ends, which lost 6 bases and 2 bases, there was a span of 20 bases.

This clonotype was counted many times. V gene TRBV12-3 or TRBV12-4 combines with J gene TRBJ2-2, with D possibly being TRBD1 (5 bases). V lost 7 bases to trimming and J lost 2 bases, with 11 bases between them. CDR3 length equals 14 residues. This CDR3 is CASKGKVNTGELFF. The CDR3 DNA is TGTGCCAGCAAGGGGAAAGTAAACACCGGGGAGCTGTTTTTT.

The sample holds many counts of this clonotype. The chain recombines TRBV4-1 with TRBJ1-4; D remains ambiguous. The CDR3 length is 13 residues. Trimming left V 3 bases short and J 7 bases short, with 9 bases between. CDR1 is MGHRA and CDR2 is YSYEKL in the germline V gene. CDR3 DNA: TGCGCCAGCAGCCAGGCCCGGGGTGAAAAACTGTTTTTT. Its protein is CASSQARGEKLFF.

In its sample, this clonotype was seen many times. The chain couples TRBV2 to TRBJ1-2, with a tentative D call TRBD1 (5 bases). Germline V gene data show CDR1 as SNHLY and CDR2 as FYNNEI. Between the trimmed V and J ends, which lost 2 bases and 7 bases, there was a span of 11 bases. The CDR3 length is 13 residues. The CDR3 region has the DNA TGTGCCAGCAGTGAATGGGGGGAAGGTGGCTACACCTTC. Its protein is CASSEWGEGGYTF.

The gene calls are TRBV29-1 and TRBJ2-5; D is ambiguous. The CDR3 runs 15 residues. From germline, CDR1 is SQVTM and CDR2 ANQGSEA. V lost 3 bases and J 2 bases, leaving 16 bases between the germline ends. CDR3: CSVESPLEEQETQYF. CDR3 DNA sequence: TGCAGCGTTGAGTCTCCTTTAGAAGAGCAAGAGACCCAGTACTTC.

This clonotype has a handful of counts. The CDR3 loop is CASSYRRGPGELFF. The CDR3, as DNA: TGTGCCAGCAGTTACCGGCGCGGCCCCGGGGAGCTGTTTTTT. The J gene is TRBJ2-2, the V gene TRBV6-2 or TRBV6-3; D gene unclear. Trimming shortened V by 2 bases and J by 6 bases, and 10 bases separated the two germline ends. The germline V gene has CDR1 MNHEY and CDR2 SVGEGT. The CDR3 runs to 14 residues.

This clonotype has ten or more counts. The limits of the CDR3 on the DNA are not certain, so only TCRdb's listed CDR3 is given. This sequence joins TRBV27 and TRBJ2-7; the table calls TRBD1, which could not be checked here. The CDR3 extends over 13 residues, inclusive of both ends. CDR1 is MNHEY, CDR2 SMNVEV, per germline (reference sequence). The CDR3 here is CASSSSDRDEQYF.

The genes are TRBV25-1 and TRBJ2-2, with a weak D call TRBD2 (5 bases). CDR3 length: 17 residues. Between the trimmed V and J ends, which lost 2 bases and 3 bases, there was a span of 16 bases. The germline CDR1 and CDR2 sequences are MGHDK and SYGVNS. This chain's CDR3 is CASSETLAGSHTGELFF. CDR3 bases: TGTGCCAGCAGTGAAACCCTAGCCGGCTCTCACACCGGGGAGCTGTTTTTT.